This is a list of T cell receptor beta chains from one sample in a study of shared clonotypes between healthy human individuals. The assay was immunoSEQ multiplex PCR, and TCRdb's table has in-frame clones only and misses some. The sample records 900,000 to 1,200,000 clones, about four fifths being singletons. Sequenced material: memory CD4+ T cells from PBMCs. These receptors were taken from a man younger than 30 in good health. Some clones in this sample may be carry-over from other donors' samples. Each CDR3 is given with its conserved first and last residue. The order of the fields is V gene, J gene, D gene, clone size, CDR3 DNA, CDR3 protein. D genes are given only for firm matches. Rows may omit the clone size; those that give it use once, few, many or a size class.

v_gene: TRBV18; j_gene: TRBJ1-2; d_gene: NA; abundance: many; CDR3nt: TGTGCCAGCTCACCAGGCAGAGGCACTAACTATGGCTACACCTTC; CDR3aa: CASSPGRGTNYGYTF
v_gene: TRBV13; j_gene: TRBJ1-3; d_gene: NA; abundance: NA; CDR3nt: TGTGCCAGCAGCTGGTACGGGGGAAGCTCTGGAAACACCATATATTTT; CDR3aa: CASSWYGGSSGNTIYF
v_gene: TRBV29-1; j_gene: TRBJ2-7; d_gene: NA; abundance: many; CDR3nt: TGCAGCGTTGTAGGGCGGACTCCCGAGCAGTACTTC; CDR3aa: CSVVGRTPEQYF
v_gene: TRBV18; j_gene: TRBJ2-2; d_gene: NA; abundance: NA; CDR3nt: TGTGCCAGCTCACCCCCCAGCGCCGGGGAGCTGTTTTTT; CDR3aa: CASSPPSAGELFF
v_gene: TRBV7-3; j_gene: TRBJ1-2; d_gene: TRBD1; abundance: NA; CDR3nt: TGTGCCAGCAGCTCCAGTCCCGGGACAGGGGTGTATGGCTACACCTTC; CDR3aa: CASSSSPGTGVYGYTF
v_gene: TRBV6-1; j_gene: TRBJ2-3; d_gene: TRBD2; abundance: once; CDR3nt: TGTGCCAGCAGTGAAAGTGGGCTAGCGGGAGGGCCTGGTTATACGCAGTATTTT; CDR3aa: CASSESGLAGGPGYTQYF
v_gene: TRBV9; j_gene: TRBJ2-3; d_gene: NA; abundance: few; CDR3nt: TGTGCCAGCAGCGTTTTACCGGGACCGGGCCCAGATACGCAGTATTTT; CDR3aa: CASSVLPGPGPDTQYF
v_gene: TRBV13; j_gene: TRBJ2-1; d_gene: NA; abundance: NA; CDR3nt: TGTGCCAGCAGGAGGGTAATCAATGAGCAGTTCTTC; CDR3aa: CASRRVINEQFF
v_gene: TRBV2; j_gene: TRBJ2-6; d_gene: NA; abundance: NA; CDR3nt: TGTGCCAGCAGAACCACCACAGGGACTGGGGCCAACGTCCTGACTTTC; CDR3aa: CASRTTTGTGANVLTF
v_gene: TRBV29-1; j_gene: TRBJ2-1; d_gene: TRBD2; abundance: NA; CDR3nt: TGCAGCGCCTCGGGACTACTAAACAATGAGCAGTTCTTC; CDR3aa: CSASGLLNNEQFF
v_gene: TRBV28; j_gene: TRBJ2-1; d_gene: TRBD2; abundance: NA; CDR3nt: TGTGCCAGCACCCCCCTAGCGGGGTCGCTAAGATACAATGAGCAGTTCTTC; CDR3aa: CASTPLAGSLRYNEQFF
v_gene: TRBV9; j_gene: TRBJ1-1; d_gene: NA; abundance: NA; CDR3nt: TGTGCCAGCAGCGTAGTAGAATCGGGGGCTTTCTTT; CDR3aa: CASSVVESGAFF
v_gene: TRBV7-8; j_gene: TRBJ2-7; d_gene: TRBD2; abundance: NA; CDR3nt: TGTGCCAGCAGACGTACTAGCGGGAATGTCTACGAGCAGTACTTC; CDR3aa: CASRRTSGNVYEQYF
v_gene: TRBV27; j_gene: TRBJ1-1; d_gene: NA; abundance: NA; CDR3nt: TGTGCCAGCAGTCAGACCCTGGAGACTGAAGCTTTCTTT; CDR3aa: CASSQTLETEAFF
v_gene: TRBV18; j_gene: TRBJ1-5; d_gene: NA; abundance: NA; CDR3nt: TGTGCCAGCTCTCGACAGGACAATCAGCCCCAGCATTTT; CDR3aa: CASSRQDNQPQHF
v_gene: TRBV28; j_gene: TRBJ1-2; d_gene: NA; abundance: NA; CDR3nt: TGTGCCAGCAGTTCGCCGACGACCTCTAACTATGGCTACACCTTC; CDR3aa: CASSSPTTSNYGYTF
v_gene: TRBV5-1; j_gene: TRBJ2-5; d_gene: NA; abundance: NA; CDR3nt: TGCGCCAGCAGCTCCCTACCAGGGGAAGAGACCCAGTACTTC; CDR3aa: CASSSLPGEETQYF
v_gene: TRBV5-1; j_gene: TRBJ1-5; d_gene: NA; abundance: NA; CDR3nt: TGCGCCAGCAGCTTGGACAGGGAAAGGGAGCCCCAGCATTTT; CDR3aa: CASSLDREREPQHF
v_gene: TRBV5-1; j_gene: TRBJ2-7; d_gene: NA; abundance: NA; CDR3nt: TGCGCCAGCAGCTTGGAACAGTTATCCTACGAGCAGTACTTC; CDR3aa: CASSLEQLSYEQYF
v_gene: TRBV10-3; j_gene: TRBJ2-7; d_gene: NA; abundance: NA; CDR3nt: TGTGCCGCCCGGGACGTGGGTTCGATCTCCTACGAGCAGTACTTC; CDR3aa: CAARDVGSISYEQYF
v_gene: TRBV5-1; j_gene: TRBJ2-4; d_gene: NA; abundance: NA; CDR3nt: TGCGCCAGCAGGCCGTCGGTCGTAACGGGGAACATTCAGTACTTC; CDR3aa: CASRPSVVTGNIQYF
v_gene: TRBV21-1; j_gene: TRBJ2-7; d_gene: NA; abundance: NA; CDR3nt: TGTGCCAGCAGCAAAATTGAGGGGGCGCAGGGCCCTAGGAGCTCCTACGAGCAGTACTTC; CDR3aa: CASSKIEGAQGPRSSYEQYF
v_gene: TRBV4-2; j_gene: TRBJ2-5; d_gene: TRBD2; abundance: NA; CDR3nt: TGTGCCAGCAGCCAAGGGTCTAGCGGGACCCAAGAGACCCAGTACTTC; CDR3aa: CASSQGSSGTQETQYF
v_gene: TRBV6-5; j_gene: TRBJ2-5; d_gene: TRBD2; abundance: NA; CDR3nt: TGTGCCAGCAGTCGACTAGCGTTGGCCCCTGTGGCCCAGTACTTC; CDR3aa: CASSRLALAPVAQYF
v_gene: TRBV4-2; j_gene: TRBJ1-1; d_gene: NA; abundance: NA; CDR3nt: TGTGCCAGCAGCCAAGAAGGTACGTTTGAAGCTTTCTTT; CDR3aa: CASSQEGTFEAFF
v_gene: TRBV5-4; j_gene: TRBJ2-3; d_gene: NA; abundance: few; CDR3nt: TGTGCCAGCAGCTTGCCCCGGGCCGGAGATACGCAGTATTTT; CDR3aa: CASSLPRAGDTQYF
v_gene: TRBV7-7; j_gene: TRBJ2-3; d_gene: NA; abundance: NA; CDR3nt: TGTGCCAGCAGCTTAACAGGGAGCACAGATACGCAGTATTTT; CDR3aa: CASSLTGSTDTQYF
v_gene: TRBV28; j_gene: TRBJ2-7; d_gene: TRBD1; abundance: few; CDR3nt: TGTGCCAGCACCTTAGGGGGGACAGGGCGCTACGAGCAGTACTTC; CDR3aa: CASTLGGTGRYEQYF
v_gene: TRBV5-1; j_gene: TRBJ2-4; d_gene: NA; abundance: NA; CDR3nt: TGCGCCAGCAGCTTGTCCTTGCTCAGTGCCAAAAACATTCAGTACTTC; CDR3aa: CASSLSLLSAKNIQYF
v_gene: TRBV5-1; j_gene: TRBJ2-2; d_gene: TRBD2; abundance: NA; CDR3nt: TGCGCCAGCAGCCAGATCATAGCGGGAGAGATGGCCGGGGAGCTGTTTTTT; CDR3aa: CASSQIIAGEMAGELFF
v_gene: TRBV19; j_gene: TRBJ2-6; d_gene: NA; abundance: NA; CDR3nt: TGTGCCAGTAGTACCGTACTGACGGCCAACGTCCTGACTTTC; CDR3aa: CASSTVLTANVLTF
v_gene: TRBV6-6; j_gene: TRBJ1-1; d_gene: NA; abundance: NA; CDR3nt: TGTGCCAGCAGATCAACTACAGGGTTGGTCACTGAAGCTTTCTTT; CDR3aa: CASRSTTGLVTEAFF
v_gene: TRBV5-1; j_gene: TRBJ1-2; d_gene: NA; abundance: NA; CDR3nt: TGCGCCAGCAGCTTGCGAACTAACTATGGCTACACCTTC; CDR3aa: CASSLRTNYGYTF
v_gene: TRBV9; j_gene: TRBJ2-5; d_gene: TRBD1; abundance: NA; CDR3nt: TGTGCCAGCAGCGTATTTGGGACAGGGGGCTGGGAGACCCAGTACTTC; CDR3aa: CASSVFGTGGWETQYF
v_gene: TRBV11-2; j_gene: TRBJ2-7; d_gene: NA; abundance: NA; CDR3nt: TGTGCCAGCAGGCCCCTCCTCGGGCGCAGGGAGAGTTCCCACGAGCAGTACTTC; CDR3aa: CASRPLLGRRESSHEQYF
v_gene: TRBV5-4; j_gene: TRBJ2-3; d_gene: NA; abundance: NA; CDR3nt: TGTGCCAGCAGCCCTCGTGTGGGAACGGATACGCAGTATTTT; CDR3aa: CASSPRVGTDTQYF
v_gene: TRBV6-6; j_gene: TRBJ2-5; d_gene: TRBD2; abundance: NA; CDR3nt: TGTGCCAGCAGTCTTGGACTAGCGGGACACCAAGAGACCCAGTACTTC; CDR3aa: CASSLGLAGHQETQYF
v_gene: TRBV4-1; j_gene: TRBJ2-1; d_gene: NA; abundance: NA; CDR3nt: TGCGCCAGCAGCCCTAGGGAGCGGATAGTCTACAATGAGCAGTTCTTC; CDR3aa: CASSPRERIVYNEQFF
v_gene: TRBV7-9; j_gene: TRBJ2-5; d_gene: NA; abundance: NA; CDR3nt: TGTGCCAGCAGCTCCGGAGGGTGGGGCCAAGAGACCCAGTACTTC; CDR3aa: CASSSGGWGQETQYF
v_gene: TRBV6-1; j_gene: TRBJ1-2; d_gene: TRBD1; abundance: NA; CDR3nt: TGTGCCAGCAGGGCCGGGGACAGCAACTATGGCTACACCTTC; CDR3aa: CASRAGDSNYGYTF
v_gene: TRBV7-9; j_gene: TRBJ1-5; d_gene: NA; abundance: NA; CDR3nt: TGTGCCAGCCAAGAATGGAAAGGGGTCGCGAATCAGCCCCAGCATTTT; CDR3aa: CASQEWKGVANQPQHF
v_gene: TRBV7-9; j_gene: TRBJ2-2; d_gene: TRBD2; abundance: NA; CDR3nt: TGTGCCAGCAGCTCTGGGACTAGCGGGCCCACCGGGGAGCTGTTTTTT; CDR3aa: CASSSGTSGPTGELFF
v_gene: TRBV10-3; j_gene: TRBJ2-4; d_gene: NA; abundance: once; CDR3nt: TGTGCCATCAGTGAGAAGGACAAAAACATTCAGTACTTC; CDR3aa: CAISEKDKNIQYF
v_gene: TRBV7-2; j_gene: TRBJ1-2; d_gene: TRBD1; abundance: NA; CDR3nt: TGTGCCAGCAGCTCCCTTGACAGGGTGGGCGGCTACACCTTC; CDR3aa: CASSSLDRVGGYTF
v_gene: TRBV6-6; j_gene: TRBJ2-3; d_gene: TRBD2; abundance: NA; CDR3nt: TGTGCCAGCAGGGGACTAGCGGACGGCACAGATACGCAGTATTTT; CDR3aa: CASRGLADGTDTQYF
v_gene: TRBV6-6; j_gene: TRBJ1-4; d_gene: NA; abundance: NA; CDR3nt: TGTGCCAGCAGTTACAGGGAAGTAGATGAAAAACTGTTTTTT; CDR3aa: CASSYREVDEKLFF
v_gene: TRBV7-9; j_gene: TRBJ2-3; d_gene: TRBD2; abundance: NA; CDR3nt: TGTGCCAGCAGCCCGGGGGGAGTAGGCACAGATACGCAGTATTTT; CDR3aa: CASSPGGVGTDTQYF
v_gene: TRBV28; j_gene: TRBJ1-3; d_gene: NA; abundance: few; CDR3nt: TGTGCCAGCAGTTTATATACGGACAGCTCTGGAAACACCATATATTTT; CDR3aa: CASSLYTDSSGNTIYF
v_gene: TRBV6-5; j_gene: TRBJ2-7; d_gene: TRBD1; abundance: once; CDR3nt: TGTGCCAGCAGTCGGACAGGTCGGGTCTACGAGCAGTACTTC; CDR3aa: CASSRTGRVYEQYF
v_gene: TRBV7-9; j_gene: TRBJ2-3; d_gene: TRBD2; abundance: NA; CDR3nt: TGTGCCAGCAGCCGGGGGGTTTTGGCGGGAAGCGATACGCAGTATTTT; CDR3aa: CASSRGVLAGSDTQYF
v_gene: TRBV28; j_gene: TRBJ2-5; d_gene: NA; abundance: NA; CDR3nt: TGTGCCAGCAGTTTCGAGGGACCCACCCGGACCCAGTACTTC; CDR3aa: CASSFEGPTRTQYF
v_gene: TRBV7-8; j_gene: TRBJ2-5; d_gene: TRBD2; abundance: NA; CDR3nt: TGTGCCAGCAGCTTAGCGATCTCTAGCGGGAGGGCCCGCTCTAAAGAGACCCAGTACTTC; CDR3aa: CASSLAISSGRARSKETQYF
v_gene: TRBV2; j_gene: TRBJ2-5; d_gene: TRBD2; abundance: NA; CDR3nt: TGTGCCAGCAGTGAAAGGACTAGCCTGAAGACCCAGTACTTC; CDR3aa: CASSERTSLKTQYF